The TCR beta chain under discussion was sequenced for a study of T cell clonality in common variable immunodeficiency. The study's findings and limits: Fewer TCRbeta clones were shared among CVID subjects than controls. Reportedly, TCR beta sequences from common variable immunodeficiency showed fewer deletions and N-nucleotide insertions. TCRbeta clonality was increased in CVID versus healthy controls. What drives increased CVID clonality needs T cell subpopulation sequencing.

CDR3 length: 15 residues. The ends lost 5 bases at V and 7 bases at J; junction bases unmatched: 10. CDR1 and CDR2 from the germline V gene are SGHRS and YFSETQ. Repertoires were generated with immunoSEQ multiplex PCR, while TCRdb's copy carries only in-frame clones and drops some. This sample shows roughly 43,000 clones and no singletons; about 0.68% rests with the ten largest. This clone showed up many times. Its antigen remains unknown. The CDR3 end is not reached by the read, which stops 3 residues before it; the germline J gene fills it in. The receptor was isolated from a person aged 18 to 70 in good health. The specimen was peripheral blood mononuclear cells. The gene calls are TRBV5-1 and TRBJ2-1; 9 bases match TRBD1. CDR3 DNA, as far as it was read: TGCGCCAGCAGGGTGGGGACAGGGCAGAAAAATGAG. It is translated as CASRVGTGQKNE. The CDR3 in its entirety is CASRVGTGQKNEQFF.